This T cell receptor (beta chain) derives from a study of blood T cell repertoires in COVID-19. This CDR3 comprises 20 residues. Germline values: CDR1 SNHLY, CDR2 FYNNEI. Trimming cost V 6 bases and J 8 bases; bases outside gene matches: 30. Per the study methods: It was from reference gene primer amplification that nucleated cell counts were estimated. Libraries were prepared by immunoSEQ multiplex PCR; TCRdb keeps only in-frame clonotypes and omits some of them. V, J and clone size derive from that table, while D and trimming were established from the DNA sequence. The top ten clones hold less than 6.5% of a sample with under 90,000 clones, around 90% of them seen once.

This chain joins TRBV2 and TRBJ1-2; TRBD1 matches at 7 bases. The receptor was derived from a man in his fifties or sixties with acute or convalescent COVID-19. Material: peripheral blood. This CDR3 reads CASSAELRGTGQRDLYGYTF. CDR3 sequence (DNA): TGTGCCAGCAGCGCTGAACTTAGGGGGACGGGACAGAGAGATCTATACGGCTACACCTTC. Full variable domain (outside the CDR3, taken from reference TRBV2 and TRBJ1-2): EPEVTQTPSHQVTQMGQEVILRCVPISNHLYFYWYRQILGQKVEFLVSFYNNEISEKSEIFDDQFSVERPDGSNFTLKIRSTKLEDSAMYFCASSAELRGTGQRDLYGYTFGSGTRLTVV.